A single sample is the source of the 20 T cell receptor beta chains below, sequenced in a study of glioma-infiltrating T cells after dendritic cell vaccination. Profiled with immunoSEQ multiplex PCR; TCRdb holds only in-frame clones, not every one. The sample has some 73,000 clones; over 75% are singletons. Sequences were derived from blood, sampled before dendritic cell vaccination. These receptors were collected from a human donor with glioblastoma.

The chain links TRBV5-1 to TRBJ1-2, with 10 bases identical to TRBD1. The V segment lost 4 bases and the J segment 8 bases; nucleotides outside the gene matches: 11. This CDR3 is 15 amino acids long. CDR1 is SGHRS and CDR2 is YFSETQ in the germline V gene. The CDR3 loop is CASSTRGDRGQGYTF. The CDR3 nucleotides are TGCGCCAGCAGCACCCGAGGGGACAGGGGCCAGGGCTACACCTTC.

This clone appeared a few times. The chain recombines TRBV2 with TRBJ2-7; no reliable D call. Trimming took off 5 bases at V and 3 bases at J, with 5 bases between the two ends. The CDR3 runs to 11 residues. Germline V gene data show CDR1 as SNHLY and CDR2 as FYNNEI. The CDR3 coding sequence is TGTGCCAGCAGTAGACTCTACGAGCAGTACGTC. Its protein product is CASSRLYEQYV.

The chain recombines TRBV5-1 with TRBJ1-2, with 9 bases that match TRBD1. The V gene's germline CDR1 is SGHRS and CDR2 YFSETQ. The ends lost 2 bases at V and 6 bases at J; junction bases unmatched: 17. The CDR3 is 18 residues long. The CDR3 DNA is TGCGCCAGCAGCTTACTATCAACAACTAAGACAGGGGGGGATGGCTACACCTTC. Protein: CASSLLSTTKTGGDGYTF.

V is TRBV11-2 and J is TRBJ1-2, with 7 positions matching TRBD1. CDR1 and CDR2 from the germline V gene are SGHAT and FQNNGV. The CDR3 runs to 14 residues. The trim removed 1 base at V and 7 bases at J, leaving 6 bases unmatched. CDR3: CASSLVTRDSGYTF. DNA for the CDR3: TGTGCCAGCAGCTTAGTAACGCGGGACAGTGGCTACACCTTC. The whole variable domain, filled in from reference TRBV11-2 and TRBJ1-2, reads EAGVAQSPRYKIIEKRQSVAFWCNPISGHATLYWYQQILGQGPKLLIQFQNNGVVDDSQLPKDRFSAERLKGVDSTLKIQPAKLEDSAVYLCASSLVTRDSGYTFGSGTRLTVV.

V usage is TRBV6-1 and J usage is TRBJ2-5, with 10 bases lining up with TRBD2. This CDR3 region has 14 residues. Germline CDR1 MNHNS, CDR2 SASEGT. V was pared by 2 bases and J by 8 bases, with 5 bases of the junction left unmatched. The CDR3 loop is CASSEWLAGDTQYF. The CDR3 DNA is TGTGCCAGCAGTGAATGGCTAGCGGGAGACACCCAGTACTTC.

Only a few counts were recorded for this clone. The chain has TRBV4-1 and TRBJ1-5, with 9 positions matching TRBD1. The CDR3 loop spans 16 amino acids. Germline CDR1 MGHRA, CDR2 YSYEKL. Trimming at V came to 1 base and at J to 6 bases, leaving 7 bases not matched to a gene. For the CDR3, the DNA is TGCGCCAGCAGCCAAGCGGACAGGGGAACAGGTCAGCCCCAGCATTTT. As protein: CASSQADRGTGQPQHF.

The chain's CDR3 is CASSQGTGGLNTEAFF. CDR3 sequence (DNA): TGTGCCAGCAGCCAAGGGACAGGGGGATTGAACACTGAAGCTTTCTTT. The V and J genes are TRBV7-9 and TRBJ1-1; 11 bases map to TRBD1. Unmatched junction bases numbered 5, after V lost 5 bases and J lost 0 bases. Germline V lookup: CDR1 SEHNR, CDR2 FQNEAQ (reference sequence). This CDR3 is 16 amino acids long.

The chain carries TRBV7-8 and TRBJ2-7; tentatively, D is TRBD2 (6 bases). This CDR3 is 14 amino acids long. With 1 base removed from V and 3 bases from J, the gap between germline ends came to 10 bases. The germline V gene has CDR1 SGHVS and CDR2 FQNEAQ. The CDR3 spells CASSLVLGGYEQYF. DNA for the CDR3: TGTGCCAGCAGCTTAGTATTGGGGGGCTACGAGCAGTACTTC. Using reference TRBV7-8 and TRBJ2-7 for the parts outside the CDR3, the full variable domain is GAGVSQSPRYKVAKRGQDVALRCDPISGHVSLFWYQQALGQGPEFLTYFQNEAQLDKSGLPSDRFFAERPEGSVSTLKIQRTQQEDSAVYLCASSLVLGGYEQYFGPGTRLTVT.

This chain uses TRBV7-8 with TRBJ2-3; D remains unclear. The CDR3 is 13 residues long. CDR1 and CDR2 from the germline V gene are SGHVS and FQNEAQ. V was pared by 2 bases and J by 5 bases, with 8 bases between. The CDR3 DNA follows: TGTGCCAGCAGCTTACGCGGTCGAGATACGCAGTATTTT. It yields the protein CASSLRGRDTQYF.

CDR3 DNA: TGTGCCACCAGGCGGGGCGATAAGGCCACCTTC. This gives the protein CATRRGDKATF. The rearrangement links TRBV6-6 to TRBJ1-2, with D possibly being TRBD1 (5 bases). CDR1 and CDR2 (germline): MNHNY, SVGAGI (reference sequence). This CDR3 has 11 amino acids. V was pared by 10 bases and J by 13 bases, with 19 bases between.

The J gene is TRBJ2-3, the V gene TRBV5-1, with TRBD1 matching 8 bases. After removal of 3 bases from V and 2 bases from J, the junction contained 5 bases not matched to a gene. The CDR3 extends over 15 amino acids. The germline CDR1 and CDR2 sequences are SGHRS and YFSETQ. This chain's CDR3 is CASSSRTGITDTQYF. Written as DNA, the CDR3 is TGCGCCAGCAGCTCCCGGACAGGGATCACAGATACGCAGTATTTT.

The chain is built from TRBV18 and TRBJ2-7; TRBD1 matches at 11 bases. The V gene end was trimmed by 3 bases and the J gene end by 0 bases; junction bases not matched to a gene: 4. The germline V gene encodes CDR1 KGHSH and CDR2 LQKENI. This CDR3 contains 16 residues. The CDR3 sequence: CASSPGTGGPSYEQYF. CDR3 sequence (DNA): TGTGCCAGCTCACCGGGGACAGGGGGTCCCTCCTACGAGCAGTACTTC. Combining the CDR3 with reference TRBV18 and TRBJ2-7 gives the whole variable domain NAGVMQNPRHLVRRRGQEARLRCSPMKGHSHVYWYRQLPEEGLKFMVYLQKENIIDESGMPKERFSAEFPKEGPSILRIQQVVRGDSAAYFCASSPGTGGPSYEQYFGPGTRLTVT.

The chain joins TRBV4-1 to TRBJ2-5, with a tentative D call TRBD1 (5 bases). CDR3 length: 15 amino acids. Trimming cost V 0 bases and J 5 bases, with 13 bases left between them. Per the germline V gene, CDR1 is MGHRA and CDR2 is YSYEKL. The CDR3 DNA reads as TGCGCCAGCAGCCAAGATCCTCAGGGATGGGAGACCCAGTACTTC. It codes for CASSQDPQGWETQYF.

The table lists this clone with a few counts. This chain connects TRBV2 to TRBJ2-7, with 9 nucleotides matching TRBD1. CDR1 and CDR2 from the germline V gene are SNHLY and FYNNEI. V shed 6 bases and J 6 bases; nucleotides not matched to a gene: 6. CDR3 size: 13 residues. The CDR3 sequence: CASSPGQGGEQYF. In nucleotides, the CDR3 is TGTGCCAGCAGCCCGGGACAGGGCGGCGAGCAGTACTTC.

This clone has more than one count but fewer than ten. V gene TRBV19 combines with J gene TRBJ2-1, with D tentatively TRBD1 (5 bases). This CDR3 spans 13 amino acids. CDR1 LNHDA and CDR2 SQIVND come from the germline V gene (reference sequence). V was clipped by 3 bases and J by 8 bases, with 11 bases between them. CDR3 loop: CASSILGADEQFF. CDR3 DNA sequence: TGTGCCAGTAGTATCCTAGGGGCCGATGAGCAGTTCTTC.

This rearrangement joins TRBV28 to TRBJ1-6, with a tentative D call TRBD1 (6 bases). The CDR3 contains 15 residues. Germline CDR1 MDHEN, CDR2 SYDVKM. V was pared by 6 bases and J by 4 bases, with 13 bases between. The CDR3 here is CASRTTGTYNSPLHF. CDR3 nucleotides: TGTGCCAGCAGGACGACAGGCACTTATAATTCACCCCTCCACTTT.

This chain connects TRBV7-6 to TRBJ2-5; D perhaps matches TRBD1 (7 bases). Germline V gene lookup returns CDR1 SGHVS and CDR2 FNYEAQ. V was trimmed by 1 base and J by 7 bases, leaving 16 bases between them. There are 15 residues in the CDR3. Written as DNA, the CDR3 is TGTGCCAGCAGCTTAGGACAGGGAGGCCGAGGGACCCAGTACTTC. Protein product: CASSLGQGGRGTQYF.

This sequence joins TRBV6-4 and TRBJ1-1, with a weak D call TRBD1 (5 bases). Germline V lookup: CDR1 MRHNA, CDR2 SNTAGT. CDR3 length: 16 amino acids. The V gene lost 6 bases and the J gene lost 4 bases, with 21 bases spanning the gap. CDR3 nucleotide sequence: TGTGCCAGCAGGACCAGGGCCTCAAGTTCGGGCACTGAAGCTTTCTTT. It yields the protein CASRTRASSSGTEAFF.

The gene calls are TRBV6-5 and TRBJ1-2; maybe TRBD1 (6 bases). Germline V gives CDR1 MNHEY, CDR2 SVGAGI. The CDR3 extends over 16 amino acids. V dropped 3 bases and J dropped 4 bases, with 18 bases sitting between them. The CDR3 here is CASSYGTTAPIYGYTF. As DNA, the CDR3 is TGTGCCAGCAGTTATGGGACAACCGCTCCTATCTATGGCTACACCTTC.

This chain uses TRBV14 with TRBJ2-7; 7 nucleotides line up with TRBD2. Germline V gene lookup returns CDR1 SGHDN and CDR2 FVKESK. V dropped 5 bases and J dropped 1; count of bases not matched to a gene: 5. The CDR3 sequence is 14 residues long. CDR3 DNA: TGTGCCAGCAGCTTCGGCGGGGGTTCCTACGAGCAGTACGTC. Its protein is CASSFGGGSYEQYV.